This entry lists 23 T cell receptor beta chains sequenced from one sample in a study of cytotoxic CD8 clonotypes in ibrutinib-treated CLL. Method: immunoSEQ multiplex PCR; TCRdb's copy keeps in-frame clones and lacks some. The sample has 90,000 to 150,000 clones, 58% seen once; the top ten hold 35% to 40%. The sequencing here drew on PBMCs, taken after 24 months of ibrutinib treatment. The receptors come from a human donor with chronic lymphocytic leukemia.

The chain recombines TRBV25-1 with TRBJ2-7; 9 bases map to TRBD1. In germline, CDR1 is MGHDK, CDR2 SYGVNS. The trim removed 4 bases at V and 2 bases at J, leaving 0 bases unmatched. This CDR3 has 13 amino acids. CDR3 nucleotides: TGTGCCAGCAGTGGGGACAGGGCCTACGAGCAGTACTTC. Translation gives CASSGDRAYEQYF.

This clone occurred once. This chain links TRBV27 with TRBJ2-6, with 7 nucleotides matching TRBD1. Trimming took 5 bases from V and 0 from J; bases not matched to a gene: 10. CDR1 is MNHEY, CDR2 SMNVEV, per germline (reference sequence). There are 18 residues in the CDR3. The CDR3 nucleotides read TGTGCCAGCAGTGACCGAAGACAGGGAAGCTCTGGGGCCAACGTCCTGACTTTC. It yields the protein CASSDRRQGSSGANVLTF.

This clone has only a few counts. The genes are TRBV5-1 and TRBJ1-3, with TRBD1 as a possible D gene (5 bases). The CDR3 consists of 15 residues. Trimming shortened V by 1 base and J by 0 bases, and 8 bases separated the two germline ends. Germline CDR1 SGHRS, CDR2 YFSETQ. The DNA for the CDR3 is TGCGCCAGCAGCTTGTCGACAGACTCTGGAAACACCATATATTTT. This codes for CASSLSTDSGNTIYF.

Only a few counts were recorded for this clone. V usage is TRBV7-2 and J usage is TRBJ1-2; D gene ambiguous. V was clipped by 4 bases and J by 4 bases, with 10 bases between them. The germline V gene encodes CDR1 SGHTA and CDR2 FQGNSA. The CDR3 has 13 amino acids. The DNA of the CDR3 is TGTGCCAGCAGCTCAAATACGGCCTATGGCTACACCTTC. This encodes CASSSNTAYGYTF.

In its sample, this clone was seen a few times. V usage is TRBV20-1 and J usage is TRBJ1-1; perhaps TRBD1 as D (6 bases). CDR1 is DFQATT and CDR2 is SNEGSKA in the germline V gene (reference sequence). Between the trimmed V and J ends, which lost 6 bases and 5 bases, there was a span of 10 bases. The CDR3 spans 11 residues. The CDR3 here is CSAQDRTEAFF. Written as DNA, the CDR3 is TGCAGTGCCCAAGACAGGACTGAAGCTTTCTTT.

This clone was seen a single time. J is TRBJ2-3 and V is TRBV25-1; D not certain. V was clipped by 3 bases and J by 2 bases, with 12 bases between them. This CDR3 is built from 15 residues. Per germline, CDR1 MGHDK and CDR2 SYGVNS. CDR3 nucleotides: TGTGCCAGCAGTGACAAGGGCAGGCCCACAGATACGCAGTATTTT. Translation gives CASSDKGRPTDTQYF.

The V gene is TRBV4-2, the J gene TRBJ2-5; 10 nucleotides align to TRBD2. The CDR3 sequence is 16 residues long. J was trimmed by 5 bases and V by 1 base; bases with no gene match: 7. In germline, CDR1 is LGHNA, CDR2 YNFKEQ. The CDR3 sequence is CASSQGPAGGEETQYF. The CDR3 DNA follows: TGTGCCAGCAGCCAAGGCCCAGCGGGGGGGGAGGAGACCCAGTACTTC.

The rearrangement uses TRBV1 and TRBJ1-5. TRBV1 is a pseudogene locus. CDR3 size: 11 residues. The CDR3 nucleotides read TGCACCAGCAGCTCCCATCAGCCCCAGCATTTT. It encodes CTSSSHQPQHF.

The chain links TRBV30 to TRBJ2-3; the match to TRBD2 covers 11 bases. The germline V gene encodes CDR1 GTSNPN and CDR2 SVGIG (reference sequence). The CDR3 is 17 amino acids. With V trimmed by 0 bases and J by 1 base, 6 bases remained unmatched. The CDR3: CAWSVLAGAEGTDTQYF. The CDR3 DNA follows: TGTGCCTGGAGTGTACTAGCGGGGGCGGAGGGCACAGATACGCAGTATTTT.

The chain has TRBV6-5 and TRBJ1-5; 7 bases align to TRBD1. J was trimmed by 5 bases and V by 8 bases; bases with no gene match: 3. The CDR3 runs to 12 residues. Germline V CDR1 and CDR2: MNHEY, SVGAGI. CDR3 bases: TGTGCCAGCCATACAGGGGATCAGCCCCAGCATTTT. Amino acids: CASHTGDQPQHF.

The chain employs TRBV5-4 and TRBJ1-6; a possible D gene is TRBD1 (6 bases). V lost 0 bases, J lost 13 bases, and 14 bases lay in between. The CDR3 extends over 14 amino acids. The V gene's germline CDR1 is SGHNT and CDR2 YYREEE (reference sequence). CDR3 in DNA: TGTGCCAGCAGCTTGGCCGGCAGGGGAAAGCCCCTCCACTTT. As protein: CASSLAGRGKPLHF.

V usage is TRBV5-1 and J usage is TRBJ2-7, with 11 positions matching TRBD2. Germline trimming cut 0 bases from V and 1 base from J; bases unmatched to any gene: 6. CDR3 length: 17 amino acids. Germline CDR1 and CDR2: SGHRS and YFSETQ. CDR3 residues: CASSLVLAGVASYEQYF. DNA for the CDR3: TGCGCCAGCAGCTTGGTACTAGCGGGGGTCGCGTCCTACGAGCAGTACTTC.

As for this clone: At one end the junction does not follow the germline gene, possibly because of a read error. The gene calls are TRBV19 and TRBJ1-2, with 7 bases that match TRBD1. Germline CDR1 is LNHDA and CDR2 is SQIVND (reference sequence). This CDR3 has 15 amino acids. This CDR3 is CASLRSLQGNSGYTF. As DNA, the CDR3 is TGTGCCAGCCTACGGTCCTTACAGGGGAACTCTGGCTACACCTTC.

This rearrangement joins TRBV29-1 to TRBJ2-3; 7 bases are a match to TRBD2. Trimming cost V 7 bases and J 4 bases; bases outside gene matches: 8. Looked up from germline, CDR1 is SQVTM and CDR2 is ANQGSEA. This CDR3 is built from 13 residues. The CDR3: CSAPLGGADTQYF. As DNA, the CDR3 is TGCAGCGCTCCATTGGGGGGGGCAGATACGCAGTATTTT.

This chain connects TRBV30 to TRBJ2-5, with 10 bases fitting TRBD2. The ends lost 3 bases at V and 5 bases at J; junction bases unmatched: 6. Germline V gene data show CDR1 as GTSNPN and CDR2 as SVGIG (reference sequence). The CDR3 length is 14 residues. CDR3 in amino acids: CAWRVAGGGETQYF. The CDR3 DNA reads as TGTGCCTGGAGGGTAGCGGGGGGCGGGGAGACCCAGTACTTC.

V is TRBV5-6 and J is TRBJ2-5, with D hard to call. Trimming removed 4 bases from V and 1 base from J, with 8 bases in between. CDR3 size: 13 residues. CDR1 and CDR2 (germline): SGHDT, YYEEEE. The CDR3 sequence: CASSRATQETQYF. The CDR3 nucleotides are TGTGCCAGCAGCCGAGCAACCCAAGAGACCCAGTACTTC.

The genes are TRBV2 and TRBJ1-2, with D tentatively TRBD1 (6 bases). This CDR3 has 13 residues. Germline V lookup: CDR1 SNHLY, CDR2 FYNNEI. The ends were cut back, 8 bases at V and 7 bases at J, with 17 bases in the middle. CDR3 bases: TGTGCCAGCTACTGGGGGGTACAGGGTGGCTACACCTTC. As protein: CASYWGVQGGYTF.

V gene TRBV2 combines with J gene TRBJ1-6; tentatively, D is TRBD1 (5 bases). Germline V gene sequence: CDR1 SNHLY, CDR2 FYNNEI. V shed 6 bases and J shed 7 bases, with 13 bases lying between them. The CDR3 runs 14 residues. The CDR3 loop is CASSAGTGNSPLHF. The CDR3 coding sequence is TGTGCCAGCAGCGCCGGGACGGGAAATTCACCCCTCCACTTT.

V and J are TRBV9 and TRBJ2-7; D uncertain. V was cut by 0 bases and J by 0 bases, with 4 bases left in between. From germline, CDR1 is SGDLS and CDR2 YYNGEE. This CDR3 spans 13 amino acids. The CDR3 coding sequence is TGTGCCAGCAGCGTAGCCCCCTCCTACGAGCAGTACTTC. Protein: CASSVAPSYEQYF.

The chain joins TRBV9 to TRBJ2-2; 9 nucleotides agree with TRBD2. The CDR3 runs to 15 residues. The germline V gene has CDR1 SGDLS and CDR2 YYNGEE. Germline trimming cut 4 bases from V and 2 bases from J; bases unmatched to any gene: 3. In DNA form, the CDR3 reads TGTGCCAGCAGCCTAGCGGGGAGAAACACCGGGGAGCTGTTTTTT. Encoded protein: CASSLAGRNTGELFF. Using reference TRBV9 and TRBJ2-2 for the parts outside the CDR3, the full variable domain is DSGVTQTPKHLITATGQRVTLRCSPRSGDLSVYWYQQSLDQGLQFLIQYYNGEERAKGNILERFSAQQFPDLHSELNLSSLELGDSALYFCASSLAGRNTGELFFGEGSRLTVL.

CDR3: CSVTWDNYGYTF. The CDR3 nucleotides read TGCAGCGTTACGTGGGACAACTATGGCTACACCTTC. V and J are TRBV29-1 and TRBJ1-2; possible D gene TRBD1, 5 bases. This CDR3 is 12 amino acids long. CDR1 SQVTM and CDR2 ANQGSEA come from the germline V gene. The germline V and J ends were trimmed by 5 bases and 2 bases, with 9 bases remaining between them. The complete variable domain, with remaining parts taken from reference TRBV29-1 and TRBJ1-2, reads SAVISQKPSRDICQRGTSLTIQCQVDSQVTMMFWYRQQPGQSLTLIATANQGSEATYESGFVIDKFPISRPNLTFSTLTVSNMSPEDSSIYLCSVTWDNYGYTFGSGTRLTVV.

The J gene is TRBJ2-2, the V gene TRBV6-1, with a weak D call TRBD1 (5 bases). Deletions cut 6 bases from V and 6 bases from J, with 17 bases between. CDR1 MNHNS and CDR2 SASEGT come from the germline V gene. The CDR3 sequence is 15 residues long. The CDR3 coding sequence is TGTGCCAGCAGGCCCAGTCCTGGGGCCGCCGGGGAGCTGTTTTTT. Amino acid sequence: CASRPSPGAAGELFF.

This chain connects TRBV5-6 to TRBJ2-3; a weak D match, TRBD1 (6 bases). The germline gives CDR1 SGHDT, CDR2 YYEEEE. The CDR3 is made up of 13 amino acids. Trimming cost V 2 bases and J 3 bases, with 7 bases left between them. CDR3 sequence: CASSLGTTDTQYF. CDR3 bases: TGTGCCAGCAGCTTAGGGACAACAGATACGCAGTATTTT.